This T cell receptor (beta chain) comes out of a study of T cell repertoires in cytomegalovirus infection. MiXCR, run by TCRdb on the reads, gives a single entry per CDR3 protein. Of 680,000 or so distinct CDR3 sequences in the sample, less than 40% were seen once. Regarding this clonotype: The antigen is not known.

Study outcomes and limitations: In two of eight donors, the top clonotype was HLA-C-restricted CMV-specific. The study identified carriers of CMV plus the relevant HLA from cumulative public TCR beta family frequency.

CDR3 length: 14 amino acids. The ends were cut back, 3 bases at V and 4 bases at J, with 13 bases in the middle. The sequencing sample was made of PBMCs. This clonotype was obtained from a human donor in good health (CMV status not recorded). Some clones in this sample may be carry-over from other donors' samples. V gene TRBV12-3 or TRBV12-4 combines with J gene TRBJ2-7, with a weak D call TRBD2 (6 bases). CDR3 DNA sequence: TGTGCCAGCAGTTTCGGCGGGGATGTTTACGAGCAGTACTTC. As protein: CASSFGGDVYEQYF.